This T cell receptor beta chain is drawn from a study of type 1 regulatory T cells. Background on the study: An in vitro protocol generated T-allo10, a Tr1-enriched, alloantigen-specific CD4 T cell product.

TCRdb processed the reads anew with MiXCR; each CDR3 protein has one entry. The data show roughly 62,000 distinct CDR3 sequences, less than 65% seen once. The CDR3 has 15 amino acids. Germline V gene sequence: CDR1 LNHNV, CDR2 YYDKDF (reference sequence). With 6 bases clipped from V and 0 bases from J, the junction kept 5 bases outside the gene matches. Concerning this clonotype itself: Its antigen is undetermined.

Regarding the study as a whole: Compared with non-type 1 regulatory T cells, type 1 regulatory T cells showed a more restricted TCR repertoire.

The TCR sequence derives from a human donor in good health. The rearrangement links TRBV15 to TRBJ1-5, with TRBD1 matching 7 bases. Input material: cultured non-Tr1 T cells, either the whole culture or a sorted T cell fraction (not recorded which). CDR3 sequence: CATSRDRLSNQPQHF. The DNA for the CDR3 is TGTGCCACCAGTAGGGACAGACTTAGCAATCAGCCCCAGCATTTT.